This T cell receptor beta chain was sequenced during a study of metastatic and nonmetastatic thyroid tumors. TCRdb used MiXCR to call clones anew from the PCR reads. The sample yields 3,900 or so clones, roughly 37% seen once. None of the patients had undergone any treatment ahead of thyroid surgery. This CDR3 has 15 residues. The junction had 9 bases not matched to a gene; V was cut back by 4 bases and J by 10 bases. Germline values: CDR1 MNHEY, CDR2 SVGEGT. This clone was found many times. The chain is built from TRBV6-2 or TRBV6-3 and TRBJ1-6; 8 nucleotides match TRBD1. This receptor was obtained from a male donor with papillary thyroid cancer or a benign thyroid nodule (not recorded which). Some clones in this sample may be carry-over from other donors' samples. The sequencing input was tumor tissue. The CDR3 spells CASSSSDRESSPLHF. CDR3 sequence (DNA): TGTGCCAGCAGTTCCTCGGACAGGGAGAGCTCACCCCTCCACTTT.